The 13 T cell receptor beta chains in this list originate from one sample, sequenced in a study of blood T cell repertoires in COVID-19. Assay: immunoSEQ multiplex PCR; the TCRdb copy retains only in-frame clones and omits some. Here the sample spans roughly 150,000 clones, 70% to 85% being singletons. The sequenced material came from PBMCs or T cells enriched from blood (not recorded which). Every receptor here comes from a woman between 18 and 29 years old who had been exposed to COVID-19.

The gene calls are TRBV18 and TRBJ1-2; D gene unclear. Trimming cost V 3 bases and J 2 bases, with 10 bases left between them. The germline V gene has CDR1 KGHSH and CDR2 LQKENI. The CDR3 spans 14 residues. Here the CDR3 reads CASSPQGGNYGYTF. Written as DNA, the CDR3 is TGTGCCAGCTCACCCCAAGGAGGCAACTATGGCTACACCTTC. Using reference TRBV18 and TRBJ1-2 for the parts outside the CDR3, the full variable domain is NAGVMQNPRHLVRRRGQEARLRCSPMKGHSHVYWYRQLPEEGLKFMVYLQKENIIDESGMPKERFSAEFPKEGPSILRIQQVVRGDSAAYFCASSPQGGNYGYTFGSGTRLTVV.

The V gene is TRBV7-9, the J gene TRBJ1-1; D is ambiguous. V gave up 2 bases and J gave up 1 base, with 5 bases separating them. Germline loops: CDR1 SEHNR, CDR2 FQNEAQ (reference sequence). The CDR3 runs to 13 residues. In nucleotides, the CDR3 is TGTGCCAGCAGCTTACAGGAGAACACTGAAGCTTTCTTT. It yields the protein CASSLQENTEAFF.

This clone was seen more than once but under ten times. The chain has TRBV2 and TRBJ2-7; D not resolved. The CDR3 has 12 residues. V lost 1 base and J lost 2, with 3 bases in between. Per germline, CDR1 SNHLY and CDR2 FYNNEI. CDR3 residues: CASSEGAYEQYF. The CDR3 coding sequence is TGTGCCAGCAGTGAAGGAGCCTACGAGCAGTACTTC.

The chain employs TRBV9 and TRBJ2-1; the match to TRBD2 covers 12 bases. The CDR3 is 16 residues long. With 4 bases clipped from V and 3 bases from J, the junction kept 5 bases outside the gene matches. CDR1 is SGDLS, CDR2 YYNGEE, per germline. CDR3 bases: TGTGCCAGCAGCCCCCGGACTAGCGGGATCTACAATGAGCAGTTCTTC. It yields the protein CASSPRTSGIYNEQFF.

The chain is built from TRBV10-3 and TRBJ2-5, with 7 bases lining up with TRBD1. The CDR3 length is 14 residues. The germline gives CDR1 ENHRY, CDR2 SYGVKD. V shed 0 bases and J 3 bases; nucleotides not matched to a gene: 1. The CDR3 loop reads CAISESTGKETQYF. The CDR3 DNA sequence: TGTGCCATCAGTGAGTCGACAGGGAAAGAGACCCAGTACTTC.

In its sample, this clone was seen a few times. This chain joins TRBV20-1 and TRBJ1-2; D is uncertain. Deletions cut 4 bases from V and 3 bases from J, with 3 bases between. The germline gives CDR1 DFQATT, CDR2 SNEGSKA (reference sequence). There are 10 residues in the CDR3. The CDR3 region is CSATDYGYTF. The CDR3 region has the DNA TGCAGTGCTACGGACTATGGCTACACCTTC.

The genes are TRBV30 and TRBJ1-1; D is perhaps TRBD1 (6 bases). Trimming took 6 bases from V and 9 from J, leaving 23 bases between them. The CDR3 consists of 14 residues. The germline V gene encodes CDR1 GTSNPN and CDR2 SVGIG (reference sequence). The CDR3 reads CACSGARSSLKAFF. The CDR3 region has the DNA TGTGCCTGCTCAGGGGCCCGTTCTTCGTTAAAAGCTTTCTTT.

This clone has only one observation. The chain combines TRBV28 with TRBJ2-7; TRBD1 matches at 11 bases. CDR3 length: 16 residues. Per germline, CDR1 MDHEN and CDR2 SYDVKM. The ends lost 3 bases at V and 4 bases at J; junction bases unmatched: 8. The DNA for the CDR3 is TGTGCCAGCAGTTTTAACCGGGACAGGGGGGATTACGAGCAGTACTTC. Translating it yields CASSFNRDRGDYEQYF.

Remarks on this clone: The sample holds other DNA sequences that translate to the same CDR3. This chain links TRBV2 with TRBJ2-1; 12 positions agree with TRBD2. This CDR3 has 16 residues. With 3 bases clipped from V and 4 bases from J, the junction kept 4 bases outside the gene matches. Germline lookup yields CDR1 SNHLY and CDR2 FYNNEI. The CDR3: CASSETSGSSYNEQFF. DNA of the CDR3: TGTGCCAGCAGTGAGACTAGCGGGAGCAGTTACAATGAGCAGTTCTTC.

J is TRBJ2-2 and V is TRBV12-5; TRBD2 agrees at 15 bases. V was clipped by 5 bases and J by 2 bases; unmatched bases: 6. CDR3 size: 18 residues. Germline V lookup: CDR1 LGHNT, CDR2 FRNRAP. The CDR3 spells CASGVGLAGGQNTGELFF. Here the CDR3 DNA reads TGTGCTAGTGGTGTCGGACTAGCGGGAGGGCAAAACACCGGGGAGCTGTTTTTT.

CDR3 coding DNA: TGTGCCAGCAGACCGACAGCAAGCTATGGCTACACCTTC. Translated: CASRPTASYGYTF. J is TRBJ1-2 and V is TRBV6-5; D is possibly TRBD1 (5 bases). This CDR3 is built from 13 residues. From germline, CDR1 is MNHEY and CDR2 SVGAGI. Trimming pared 6 bases from V and 4 bases from J, leaving 12 bases between.

This chain connects TRBV29-1 to TRBJ1-1, with TRBD1 matching over 8 bases. The CDR3 contains 13 residues. The junction had 8 bases not matched to a gene; V was cut back by 7 bases and J by 4 bases. Germline V gives CDR1 SQVTM, CDR2 ANQGSEA. The CDR3 DNA follows: TGCAGCGCAGAGACAGGGGAGGCCACTGAAGCTTTCTTT. It specifies CSAETGEATEAFF.

This chain connects TRBV12-5 to TRBJ2-1, with D maybe TRBD1 (5 bases). With 5 bases removed from V and 4 bases from J, the gap between germline ends came to 15 bases. CDR3 length: 15 amino acids. Germline-derived CDR1 and CDR2 are LGHNT and FRNRAP. CDR3: CASGQGQGPYNEQFF. The DNA of the CDR3 is TGTGCTAGTGGTCAGGGTCAAGGGCCGTACAATGAGCAGTTCTTC.